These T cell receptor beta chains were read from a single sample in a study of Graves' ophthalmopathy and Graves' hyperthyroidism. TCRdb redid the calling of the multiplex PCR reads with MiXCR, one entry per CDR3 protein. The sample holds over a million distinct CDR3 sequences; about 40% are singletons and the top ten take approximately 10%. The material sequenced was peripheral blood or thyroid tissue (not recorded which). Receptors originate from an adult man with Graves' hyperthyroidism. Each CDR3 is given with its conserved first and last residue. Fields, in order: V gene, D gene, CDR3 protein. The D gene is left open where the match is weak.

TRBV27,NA,CASSPDPRYGYTF
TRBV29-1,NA,CSGITDTQYF
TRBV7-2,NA,CASSLVGGANNQPQHF
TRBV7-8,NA,CASSLGPGVYPYEQYF
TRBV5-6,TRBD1,CASSYSRGRNDGYTF
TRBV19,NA,CASSHVRDLAEQYF
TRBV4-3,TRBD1,CASSRNAGGQGAREQYF
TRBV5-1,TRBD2,CASSSGTSGDKQYF
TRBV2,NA,CASSLRNRVHNGYTF
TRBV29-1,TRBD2,CSVDPGLASYEQYF
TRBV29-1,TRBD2,CSATSGGPDEQYF
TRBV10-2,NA,CASRTGTRGYEQYF
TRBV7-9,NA,CASRSLRDKWNTEAFF
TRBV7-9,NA,CASSKRAGGANVLTF
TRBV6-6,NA,CASSPQAQGYSNQPQHF
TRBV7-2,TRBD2,CASSLAVAGGELFF
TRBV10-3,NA,CASSLRTGEPYEQYF
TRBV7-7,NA,CASSLRERGTQYF
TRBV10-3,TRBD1,CAIGQGVDEQYF
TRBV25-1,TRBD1,CASSDTGVRYFDGYTF
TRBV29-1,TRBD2,CSVLGTSGKTYEQYF
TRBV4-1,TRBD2,CASSPIFRIAGDTTQYF
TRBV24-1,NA,CATSGGVVGANVLTF
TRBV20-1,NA,CSARDSQYGYTF
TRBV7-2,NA,CASSLDGNRNTGELFF
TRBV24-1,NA,CATSDPFTDTQYF
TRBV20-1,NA,CSARTGITNEKLFF
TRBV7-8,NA,CASSHRTGQPQHF
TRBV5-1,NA,CASSLLSKETQYF
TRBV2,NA,CASSSTQAVQETQYF
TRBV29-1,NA,CSVLGAGMSYEQYF
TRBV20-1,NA,CSARDPPLAFF
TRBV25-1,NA,CASEENVNEKLFF
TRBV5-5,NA,CASSLVGRLFF
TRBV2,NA,CASRVRGGAWDTQYF
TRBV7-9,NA,CASSVPDRYQETQYF
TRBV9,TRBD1,CASSETGQGQPQHF
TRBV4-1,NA,CASSQDPQLVSSGELFF
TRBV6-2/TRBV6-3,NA,CASSYSGAQETQYF
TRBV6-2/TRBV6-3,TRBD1,CASREDRGNTEAFF
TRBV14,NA,CASSHLREQYF
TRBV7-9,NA,CASGGLIYEQYF
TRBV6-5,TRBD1,CASNMLGTDYGYTF
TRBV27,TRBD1,CASRTGGLNVGYTF